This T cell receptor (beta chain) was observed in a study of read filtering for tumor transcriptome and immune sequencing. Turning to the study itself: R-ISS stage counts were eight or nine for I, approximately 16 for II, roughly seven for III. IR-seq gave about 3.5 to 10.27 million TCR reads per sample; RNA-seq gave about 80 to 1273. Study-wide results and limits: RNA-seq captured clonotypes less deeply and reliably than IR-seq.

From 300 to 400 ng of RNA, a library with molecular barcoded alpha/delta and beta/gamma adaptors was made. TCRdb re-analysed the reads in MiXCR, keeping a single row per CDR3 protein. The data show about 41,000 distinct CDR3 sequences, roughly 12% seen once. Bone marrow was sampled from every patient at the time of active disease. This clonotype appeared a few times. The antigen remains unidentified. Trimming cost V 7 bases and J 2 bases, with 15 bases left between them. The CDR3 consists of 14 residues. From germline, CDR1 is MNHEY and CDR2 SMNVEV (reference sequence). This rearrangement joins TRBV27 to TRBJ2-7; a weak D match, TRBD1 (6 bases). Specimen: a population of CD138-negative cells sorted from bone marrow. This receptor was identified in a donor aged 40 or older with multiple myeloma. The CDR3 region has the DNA TGTGCCAGCAAGGGCCAGGGGATCCCCTACGAGCAGTACTTC. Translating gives CASKGQGIPYEQYF.